These 9 T cell receptor beta chains were sequenced from one sample in a study of T cell changes during pregnancy in multiple sclerosis. The repertoire was sequenced with immunoSEQ multiplex PCR; TCRdb's copy has only in-frame clones and lacks some. This table has tens of thousands of clones, 92% appearing once. The material was CD4+ T cells from peripheral blood mononuclear cells, obtained in the second trimester of pregnancy. The origin of the receptors is a female donor with multiple sclerosis, enrolled in a pregnancy study.

The chain couples TRBV5-4 to TRBJ2-5; D remains ambiguous. Germline lookup yields CDR1 SGHNT and CDR2 YYREEE (reference sequence). The CDR3 covers 13 residues. Trimming removed 4 bases at V and 4 bases at J, with 11 bases between. CDR3 DNA: TGTGCCAGCAGCCCCAGCGTCAGAGAGACCCAGTACTTC. This codes for CASSPSVRETQYF.

The chain is built from TRBV11-2 and TRBJ2-1, with TRBD2 matching over 7 bases. The CDR3 is 15 residues long. V was clipped by 5 bases and J by 0 bases; unmatched bases: 4. The germline V gene has CDR1 SGHAT and CDR2 FQNNGV. The CDR3 protein is CASSERGDSYNEQFF. In DNA form, the CDR3 reads TGTGCCAGCAGCGAACGGGGGGACTCCTACAATGAGCAGTTCTTC.

The chain couples TRBV4-1 to TRBJ1-2, with D unresolved. V dropped 0 bases and J dropped 2 bases, with 10 bases sitting between them. CDR1 is MGHRA, CDR2 YSYEKL, per germline. This CDR3 is built from 15 residues. The CDR3, as DNA: TGCGCCAGCAGCCAAGAACTGAACCGCAACTATGGCTACACCTTC. Translating it yields CASSQELNRNYGYTF.

The rearrangement links TRBV11-2 to TRBJ1-6, with D maybe TRBD1 (5 bases). Germline V CDR1 and CDR2: SGHAT, FQNNGV. Trimming stripped 4 bases from V and 0 bases from J, with 7 bases between. The CDR3 consists of 15 residues. The CDR3 loop is CASSYGGSYNSPLHF. The DNA for the CDR3 is TGTGCCAGCAGCTACGGGGGCTCCTATAATTCACCCCTCCACTTT. Using reference TRBV11-2 and TRBJ1-6 for the parts outside the CDR3, the full variable domain is EAGVAQSPRYKIIEKRQSVAFWCNPISGHATLYWYQQILGQGPKLLIQFQNNGVVDDSQLPKDRFSAERLKGVDSTLKIQPAKLEDSAVYLCASSYGGSYNSPLHFGNGTRLTVT.

The genes are TRBV6-1 and TRBJ2-1, with TRBD2 identical over 13 bases. This CDR3 is 15 amino acids long. Unmatched junction bases numbered 5, after V lost 5 bases and J lost 7 bases. In germline, CDR1 is MNHNS, CDR2 SASEGT. The CDR3 reads CASSPGLAGENEQFF. The CDR3 nucleotides are TGTGCCAGCAGTCCTGGACTAGCGGGGGAAAATGAGCAGTTCTTC.

The chain employs TRBV10-1 and TRBJ2-1, with 11 bases identical to TRBD2. The V and J ends lost 4 bases and 4 bases, in that order; junction bases with no gene match: 12. The CDR3 consists of 18 residues. Per germline, CDR1 WNHNN and CDR2 SYGVQD (reference sequence). CDR3 sequence (DNA): TGCGCCAGCAGTGCCGGAGTAGCGGGAGGGTACTTATACAATGAGCAGTTCTTC. Translation gives CASSAGVAGGYLYNEQFF.

V and J are TRBV25-1 and TRBJ2-2; TRBD1 is a possible D gene (6 bases). Germline V gene lookup returns CDR1 MGHDK and CDR2 SYGVNS. This CDR3 region has 15 residues. Between the trimmed V and J ends, which lost 2 bases and 3 bases, there was a span of 10 bases. CDR3 in amino acids: CASSEPGHHTGELFF. CDR3 in DNA: TGTGCCAGCAGTGAACCGGGACATCACACCGGGGAGCTGTTTTTT. The whole variable domain, filled in from reference TRBV25-1 and TRBJ2-2, reads EADIYQTPRYLVIGTGKKITLECSQTMGHDKMYWYQQDPGMELHLIHYSYGVNSTEKGDLSSESTVSRIRTEHFPLTLESARPSHTSQYLCASSEPGHHTGELFFGEGSRLTVL.

The V call is TRBV10-3, the J call TRBJ2-3; D is possibly TRBD2 (6 bases). V lost 3 bases to trimming and J lost 5 bases, with 6 bases between them. The CDR3 is made up of 12 amino acids. Germline values: CDR1 ENHRY, CDR2 SYGVKD. The CDR3 sequence is CAISDSGDTQYF. In DNA form, the CDR3 reads TGTGCCATCAGTGATAGCGGAGATACGCAGTATTTT.

This clone was observed once. The V and J genes are TRBV7-8 and TRBJ2-2, with 11 bases fitting TRBD2. The CDR3 has 15 residues. Germline CDR1 SGHVS, CDR2 FQNEAQ. V lost 7 bases, J lost 6 bases, and 7 bases stayed unmatched. The CDR3 bases are TGTGCCAGCACTTTACTAGCGGGAGTCCCCGGGGAGCTGTTTTTT. Translation gives CASTLLAGVPGELFF.